This T cell receptor (beta chain) came from a study of T cell responses to AZD1222 COVID-19 vaccine. Study outcomes and limitations: Spike-specific TCR breadth and depth grew following two AZD1222 doses. Nearly half of spike-specific TCRs reportedly target variant regions that are unmutated in the B.1.351 and B.1.1.7 variants. Donors in the cohort were predominantly white British and more often female, and clonal diversity was possibly underestimated.

Per germline, CDR1 SGHRS and CDR2 YFSETQ. The CDR3 has 15 residues. Trimming took 4 bases from V and 4 from J; bases not matched to a gene: 3. TCRdb's copy holds only in-frame clones and misses some; the assay was immunoSEQ multiplex PCR. The table shows over 150,000 clones, with roughly 92% occurring only once. As regards this clone: Its antigen is not known.

This TCR derives from an adult who received the AZD1222 COVID-19 vaccine. This rearrangement joins TRBV5-1 to TRBJ2-1, with 12 bases identical to TRBD2. Sequenced material: peripheral blood, taken 28 days after the second AZD1222 dose. The CDR3 here is CASSPGTSGYNEQFF. In nucleotides, the CDR3 is TGCGCCAGCAGCCCCGGGACTAGCGGGTACAATGAGCAGTTCTTC.